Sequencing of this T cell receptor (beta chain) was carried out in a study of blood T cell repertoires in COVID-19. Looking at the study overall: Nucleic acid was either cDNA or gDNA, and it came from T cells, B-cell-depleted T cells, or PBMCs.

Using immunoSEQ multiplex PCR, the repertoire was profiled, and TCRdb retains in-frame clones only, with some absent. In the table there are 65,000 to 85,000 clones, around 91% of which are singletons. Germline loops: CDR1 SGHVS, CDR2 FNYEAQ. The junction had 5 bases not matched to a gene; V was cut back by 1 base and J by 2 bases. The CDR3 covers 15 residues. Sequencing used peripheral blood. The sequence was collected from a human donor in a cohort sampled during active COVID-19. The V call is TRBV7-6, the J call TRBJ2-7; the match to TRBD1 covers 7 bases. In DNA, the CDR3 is TGTGCCAGCAGCTTAGAGAGGGGGCAGACCTACGAGCAGTACTTC. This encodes CASSLERGQTYEQYF.